These 20 T cell receptor beta chains were sequenced from one sample in a study of cytomegalovirus exposure and HLA in healthy donors. The primer mix had 60 Vbeta and 13 Jbeta primers. Profiling relied on immunoSEQ multiplex PCR, and the TCRdb table lists in-frame clones only, not all of them. The sample holds more than 95,000 clones, more than 65% seen once. Sequenced sample: PBMCs. These receptors all stem from a man younger than 35 in good health and CMV-seronegative.

This sequence joins TRBV5-1 and TRBJ2-1; D unresolved. This CDR3 spans 12 amino acids. V lost 4 bases and J lost 7, with 9 bases in between. Germline V gene sequence: CDR1 SGHRS, CDR2 YFSETQ. The CDR3 coding sequence is TGCGCCAGCAGCACTTCCAGGAATGAGCAGTTCTTC. It encodes CASSTSRNEQFF.

Only a few counts were recorded for this clone. The rearrangement uses TRBV5-1 and TRBJ2-3, with 9 bases that match TRBD1. Germline CDR1 reads SGHRS; CDR2 reads YFSETQ. After removal of 0 bases from V and 4 bases from J, the junction contained 6 bases not matched to a gene. CDR3 length: 16 residues. The CDR3 bases are TGCGCCAGCAGCTTGGGGGACAGGGCGGTGGCAGATACGCAGTATTTT. Encoded protein: CASSLGDRAVADTQYF.

This clone was observed a handful of times. V and J are TRBV10-1 and TRBJ2-7, with D hard to call. The length of the CDR3 is 11 residues. Trimming stripped 3 bases from V and 6 bases from J, with 6 bases between. Germline values: CDR1 WNHNN, CDR2 SYGVQD (reference sequence). CDR3 nucleotides: TGCGCCAGCAGTGACGAGTCCGAGCAGTACTTC. Translated, it gives CASSDESEQYF.

J is TRBJ1-4 and V is TRBV6-6; D remains ambiguous. Germline V gives CDR1 MNHNY, CDR2 SVGAGI (reference sequence). The V and J ends lost 6 bases and 3 bases respectively, with 5 bases between them. CDR3 size: 12 residues. The chain's CDR3 is CASREPNEKLFF. The CDR3 nucleotides are TGTGCCAGCAGGGAGCCTAATGAAAAACTGTTTTTT.

The chain employs TRBV27 and TRBJ2-6, with no clear D. The V end was cut by 6 bases, the J end by 2 bases, with 8 bases between. Germline CDR1 MNHEY, CDR2 SMNVEV (reference sequence). This CDR3 has 14 residues. CDR3 coding DNA: TGTGCCAGCAGCTTACTTCCTGGGGCCAACGTCCTGACTTTC. As protein: CASSLLPGANVLTF.

The chain joins TRBV7-2 to TRBJ1-3, with TRBD1 matching over 7 bases. This CDR3 has 15 amino acids. Germline-derived CDR1 and CDR2 are SGHTA and FQGNSA. The V segment lost 5 bases and the J segment 4 bases; nucleotides outside the gene matches: 8. This chain's CDR3 is CASSREGAPGNTIYF. The CDR3 bases are TGTGCCAGCAGCAGAGAGGGGGCTCCCGGAAACACCATATATTTT.

The chain uses TRBV9 and TRBJ2-7, with D perhaps TRBD2 (6 bases). The V end was cut by 0 bases, the J end by 3 bases, with 10 bases between. Germline assignment: CDR1 SGDLS and CDR2 YYNGEE. The CDR3 runs to 14 residues. CDR3 DNA: TGTGCCAGCAGCGTAGGGAATAGCGGCTACGAGCAGTACTTC. Amino acid sequence: CASSVGNSGYEQYF. The entire variable domain, with the rest obtained from reference TRBV9 and TRBJ2-7, is as follows: DSGVTQTPKHLITATGQRVTLRCSPRSGDLSVYWYQQSLDQGLQFLIQYYNGEERAKGNILERFSAQQFPDLHSELNLSSLELGDSALYFCASSVGNSGYEQYFGPGTRLTVT.

This chain connects TRBV7-2 to TRBJ1-5; no clear D. Trimming stripped 3 bases from V and 0 bases from J, with 9 bases between. The germline CDR1 and CDR2 sequences are SGHTA and FQGNSA. The CDR3 length is 15 residues. The CDR3 nucleotides are TGTGCCAGCAGCTTCCTACAGACTAGCAATCAGCCCCAGCATTTT. It specifies CASSFLQTSNQPQHF.

This clone was counted only a few times. The J gene is TRBJ2-7, the V gene TRBV11-2, with 7 bases that match TRBD1. CDR3 length: 14 amino acids. The V gene end was trimmed by 1 base and the J gene end by 4 bases; junction bases not matched to a gene: 4. Germline V CDR1 and CDR2: SGHAT, FQNNGV. CDR3 nucleotides: TGTGCCAGCAGCTTAGTAGGGGGCGAGTACGAGCAGTACTTC. Translation: CASSLVGGEYEQYF. Using reference TRBV11-2 and TRBJ2-7 for the parts outside the CDR3, the full variable domain is EAGVAQSPRYKIIEKRQSVAFWCNPISGHATLYWYQQILGQGPKLLIQFQNNGVVDDSQLPKDRFSAERLKGVDSTLKIQPAKLEDSAVYLCASSLVGGEYEQYFGPGTRLTVT.

This chain uses TRBV29-1 with TRBJ1-4; 10 positions agree with TRBD1. There are 13 residues in the CDR3. From germline, CDR1 is SQVTM and CDR2 ANQGSEA. Trimming cost V 7 bases and J 7 bases; bases outside gene matches: 6. As DNA, the CDR3 is TGCAGCGCCCGGACAGGGGGTGGTGAAAAACTGTTTTTT. Its translation: CSARTGGGEKLFF.

This clone was found a few times. This sequence joins TRBV9 and TRBJ2-6; possibly TRBD1 for D (5 bases). This CDR3 has 13 residues. Trimming stripped 6 bases from V and 2 bases from J, with 6 bases between. Germline CDR1 is SGDLS and CDR2 is YYNGEE. CDR3 nucleotides: TGTGCCAGCAAAGGGGCTGGGGCCAACGTCCTGACTTTC. It encodes CASKGAGANVLTF.

The chain combines TRBV28 with TRBJ1-5; 8 nucleotides agree with TRBD1. CDR1 and CDR2 (germline): MDHEN, SYDVKM. Trimming took 5 bases from V and 5 from J; bases not matched to a gene: 11. This CDR3 has 16 residues. The CDR3: CASSERGQGRYQPQHF. In nucleotides, the CDR3 is TGTGCCAGCAGTGAACGAGGACAGGGTCGATATCAGCCCCAGCATTTT.

This chain's CDR3 is CATSRAEGPGELFF. The CDR3 nucleotides read TGTGCCACCAGCAGAGCGGAGGGGCCCGGGGAGCTGTTTTTT. The V gene is TRBV15, the J gene TRBJ2-2, with D possibly matching TRBD2 (6 bases). Trimming took off 1 base at V and 6 bases at J, with 9 bases between the two ends. The germline gives CDR1 LNHNV, CDR2 YYDKDF (reference sequence). CDR3 size: 14 residues. Filled out from reference TRBV15 and TRBJ2-2, the complete variable domain reads DAMVIQNPRYQVTQFGKPVTLSCSQTLNHNVMYWYQQKSSQAPKLLFHYYDKDFNNEADTPDNFQSRRPNTSFCFLDIRSPGLGDTAMYLCATSRAEGPGELFFGEGSRLTVL.

The chain is built from TRBV13 and TRBJ2-7; D might be TRBD1 (5 bases). Trimming took off 6 bases at V and 3 bases at J, with 9 bases between the two ends. The CDR3 is 12 residues long. CDR1 and CDR2 from the germline V gene are PRHDT and FYEKMQ (reference sequence). The DNA of the CDR3 is TGTGCCAGCAGATATAGGGGCTACGAGCAGTACTTC. Its translation is CASRYRGYEQYF.

This clone was seen a few times. This rearrangement joins TRBV7-8 to TRBJ1-4; D is undetermined. The germline V gene has CDR1 SGHVS and CDR2 FQNEAQ. The length of the CDR3 is 13 residues. V was trimmed by 1 base and J by 11 bases, leaving 11 bases between them. DNA of the CDR3: TGTGCCAGCAGCTTAGTTTATGGCCCGAAACTGTTTTTT. It codes for CASSLVYGPKLFF.

This clone was recorded only once. The CDR3 spells CASSLLGVAGFTGELFF. As DNA, the CDR3 is TGTGCCAGCAGCCTTTTAGGGGTAGCCGGATTCACCGGGGAGCTGTTTTTT. The chain has TRBV7-2 and TRBJ2-2, with D possibly matching TRBD1 (5 bases). V dropped 5 bases and J dropped 4 bases, with 20 bases sitting between them. Germline V gene lookup returns CDR1 SGHTA and CDR2 FQGNSA. The CDR3 has 17 residues.

V usage is TRBV5-1 and J usage is TRBJ2-3; TRBD1 aligns across 8 bases. The ends lost 2 bases at V and 5 bases at J; junction bases unmatched: 7. The length of the CDR3 is 15 residues. In germline, CDR1 is SGHRS, CDR2 YFSETQ. The CDR3 bases are TGCGCCAGCAGCTTCTCCGGGACAGGCCTAGATACGCAGTATTTT. Translated, it gives CASSFSGTGLDTQYF.

The chain combines TRBV12-5 with TRBJ1-6, with D possibly TRBD1 on 6 matching bases. V lost 6 bases and J lost 0, with 9 bases in between. The germline CDR1 and CDR2 sequences are LGHNT and FRNRAP. This CDR3 is 15 amino acids long. CDR3 loop: CASGTGSSYNSPLHF. In nucleotides, the CDR3 is TGTGCTAGTGGCACAGGGAGCTCCTATAATTCACCCCTCCACTTT.

The chain is built from TRBV19 and TRBJ1-5, with TRBD1 matching 10 bases. The length of the CDR3 is 16 residues. Germline V gene data show CDR1 as LNHDA and CDR2 as SQIVND (reference sequence). The V gene end was trimmed by 3 bases and the J gene end by 3 bases; junction bases not matched to a gene: 5. CDR3 in DNA: TGTGCCAGTAGTATTGGGACAGGGGTTAACAATCAGCCCCAGCATTTT. Its protein product is CASSIGTGVNNQPQHF.

On this clone itself: Distinct nucleotide sequences in the sample also encode this CDR3. The chain recombines TRBV5-1 with TRBJ1-5; D is unclear. In germline, CDR1 is SGHRS, CDR2 YFSETQ. This CDR3 is 14 amino acids long. Trimming removed 0 bases from V and 2 bases from J, with 6 bases in between. The CDR3 DNA sequence: TGCGCCAGCAGCTTGGGGGGAGGCAATCAGCCCCAGCATTTT. This gives the protein CASSLGGGNQPQHF.